This T cell receptor beta chain derives from a study of tumor-infiltrating lymphocytes in primary liver carcinoma. Study-level information: Tumors, staged T1-T3 N0M0, spanned about 4 to 10 cm.

General study results and limits: When set against blood, tumors had a significantly higher top-250-clone fraction (p = 0.039).

Each 20-30 mg portion of unsorted bulk tissue served as the source for co-extraction of RNA and DNA. The cohort consisted of patients whose primary liver carcinoma was surgically resected. Five discrete regions of every tumor underwent sampling. Comment on this clonotype: Its specificity is unknown. Relative to the germline gene, one junction end is altered; a read error may explain this.

A constant-region primer primed TCR beta cDNA synthesis from 450 to 550 ng of total RNA. Generation of the TCR beta libraries relied on three nested multiplex PCR rounds using slightly modified ARM-PCR. With TRBV1-TRBV30 forward primers and a C-beta reverse primer, the first two PCR rounds were run for approximately 9 cycles each. TCRdb re-derived calls from the multiplex PCR reads in MiXCR, one entry per CDR3 protein. The sample has about 200,000 distinct CDR3 sequences, 70% to 90% seen once; the top ten hold 15% to 20%. Germline-derived CDR1 and CDR2 are SGHAT and FQNNGV. The CDR3 has 15 amino acids.

Source material: tumor tissue from primary liver carcinoma. The receptor's source is a man between 35 and 55 years old with primary liver carcinoma and hepatitis B virus infection. The V and J genes are TRBV11-2 and TRBJ2-3; tentative D call: TRBD2 (5 bases). CDR3 residues: CASSDRGRFTVTHYF. The CDR3 region has the DNA TGTGCCAGCAGCGATAGAGGGAGATTTACAGTTACGCACTATTTT.